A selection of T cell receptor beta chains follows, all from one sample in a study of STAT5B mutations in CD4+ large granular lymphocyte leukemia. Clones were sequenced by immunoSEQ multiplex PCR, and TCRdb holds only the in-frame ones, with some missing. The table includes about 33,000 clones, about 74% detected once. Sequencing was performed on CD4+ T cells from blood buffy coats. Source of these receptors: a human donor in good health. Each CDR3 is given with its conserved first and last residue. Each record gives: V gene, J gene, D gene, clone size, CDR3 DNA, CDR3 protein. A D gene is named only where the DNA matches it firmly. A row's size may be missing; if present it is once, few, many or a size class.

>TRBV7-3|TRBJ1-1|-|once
TGTGCCAGCAGCCTACAGGGTGACACTGAAGCTTTCTTT
CASSLQGDTEAFF
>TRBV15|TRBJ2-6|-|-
TGTGCCACCAGCAGTAGGGGCTCTGGGGCCAACGTCCTGACTTTC
CATSSRGSGANVLTF
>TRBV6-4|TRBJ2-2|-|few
TGTGCCAGCAGCCAGGGGTTCACCGGGGAGCTGTTTTTT
CASSQGFTGELFF
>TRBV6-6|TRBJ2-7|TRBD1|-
TGTGCCAGCAGGAGAACAGGGGACCCTTACTACGAGCAGTACTTC
CASRRTGDPYYEQYF
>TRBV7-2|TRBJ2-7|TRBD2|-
TGTGCCAGCAGCTTAGTCGGACTAGACAAACCCAGCTCCTACGAGCAGTACTTC
CASSLVGLDKPSSYEQYF
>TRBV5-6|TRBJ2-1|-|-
TGTGCCAGCAGCTTGGCTTTGGGGGCCCGCCCCTCCTACAATGAGCAGTTCTTC
CASSLALGARPSYNEQFF
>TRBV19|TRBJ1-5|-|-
TGTGCCAGTAGTATCAGGACTGGGCCCCAGCATTTT
CASSIRTGPQHF
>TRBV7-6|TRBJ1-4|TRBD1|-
TGTGCCAGCAGCACCCGATACAGGGGGAATAATGAAAAACTGTTTTTT
CASSTRYRGNNEKLFF
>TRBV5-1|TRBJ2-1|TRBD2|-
TGCGCCAGCAGCCCGACTAGCGGGGGCCTTGATGAGCAGTTCTTC
CASSPTSGGLDEQFF
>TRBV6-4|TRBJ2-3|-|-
TGTGCCAGCAGTGAAATGGGGGGTCGAGATACGCAGTATTTT
CASSEMGGRDTQYF
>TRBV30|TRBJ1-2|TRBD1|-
TGTGCCTGGAGGGACAGGGGGCGATATGGCTACACCTTC
CAWRDRGRYGYTF
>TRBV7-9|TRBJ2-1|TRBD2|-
TGTGCCAGCAGCTTAGTAGGACTAGCGGGACGCAATGAGCAGTTCTTC
CASSLVGLAGRNEQFF
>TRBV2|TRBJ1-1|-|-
TGTGCCAGCAGTGAACAGCCGGGCACTATTGAAGCTTTCTTT
CASSEQPGTIEAFF
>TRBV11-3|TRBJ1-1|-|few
TGTGCCAGCAGCTTACGTGAGGGGAAAGCTTTCTTT
CASSLREGKAFF
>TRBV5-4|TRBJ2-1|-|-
TGTGCCAGCAGCGGGGGACTGGGCGGGCTTGAGCAGTTCTTC
CASSGGLGGLEQFF
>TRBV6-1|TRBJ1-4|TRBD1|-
TGTGCCAGCAGTGTAGACAGGGCAACTAATGAAAAACTGTTTTTT
CASSVDRATNEKLFF
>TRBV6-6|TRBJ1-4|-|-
TGTGCCAGCAGTTACTCAGGGGTCGGGGAAAAACTGTTTTTT
CASSYSGVGEKLFF
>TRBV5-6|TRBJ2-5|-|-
TGTGCCAGCAGCTTGGGATGGGGGGCACAAGAGACCCAGTACTTC
CASSLGWGAQETQYF
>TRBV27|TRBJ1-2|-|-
TGTGCCAGCAGTTACACGGAAGTTCCTAACTATGGCTACACCTTC
CASSYTEVPNYGYTF
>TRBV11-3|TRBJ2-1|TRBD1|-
TGTGCCAGCAGCCCGAGGGGCGAGGGGGCCCCCTACAATGAGCAGTTCTTC
CASSPRGEGAPYNEQFF
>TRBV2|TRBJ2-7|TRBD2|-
TGTGCCAGTGGGACCGTAGCGGGAGGGCCGGTCGGCGAGCAGTACTTC
CASGTVAGGPVGEQYF
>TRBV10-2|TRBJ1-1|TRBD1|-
TGCGCCAGCGTATCTGACAGGGGGCTGAACACTGAAGCTTTCTTT
CASVSDRGLNTEAFF
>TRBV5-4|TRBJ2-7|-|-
TGTGCCAGCAGCCAGGGGGGACCCTACGAGCAGTACTTC
CASSQGGPYEQYF
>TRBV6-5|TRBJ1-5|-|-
TGTGCCAGCAGTTACGGCATCTCTCAGCCCCAGCATTTT
CASSYGISQPQHF
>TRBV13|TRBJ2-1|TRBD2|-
TGTGCCAGCCAGGGCGGGAGCTACACCACGAGCTCCTACAATGAGCAGTTCTTC
CASQGGSYTTSSYNEQFF
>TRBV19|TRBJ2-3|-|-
TGTGCCAGTAGTATCGGGCGGGGAAGCACAGATACGCAGTATTTT
CASSIGRGSTDTQYF
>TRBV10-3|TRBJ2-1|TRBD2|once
TGTGCCATCAGGGACCAGCGGGGGTCCTACAATGAGCAGTTCTTC
CAIRDQRGSYNEQFF
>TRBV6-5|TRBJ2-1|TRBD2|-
TGTGCCAGCAGTTGGACTAGCGGGGGGATAATTGAGCAGTTCTTC
CASSWTSGGIIEQFF
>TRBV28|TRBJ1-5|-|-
TGTGCCAGCAGTTTATGGGCCAATCAGCCCCAGCATTTT
CASSLWANQPQHF
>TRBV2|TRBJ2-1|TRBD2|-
TGTGCCAGCAGTGTCCCGGAAGGACTAGGTACTTCGAGCTCCTACAATGAGCAGTTCTTC
CASSVPEGLGTSSSYNEQFF
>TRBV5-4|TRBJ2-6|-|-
TGTGCCAGCAGCAAGGAGAGCGCAGGGGCCAACGTCCTGACTTTC
CASSKESAGANVLTF
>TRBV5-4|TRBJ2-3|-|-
TGTGCCAGCAGCTTGGATGTAGTGAGCACAGATACGCAGTATTTT
CASSLDVVSTDTQYF
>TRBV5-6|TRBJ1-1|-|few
TGTGCCAGCAGCTTGGGTAGGGAACCCGGAGCTTTCTTT
CASSLGREPGAFF
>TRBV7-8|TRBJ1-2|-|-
TGTGCCAGCAGTCCCGCAAGGCTAGCTAACTATGGCTACACCTTC
CASSPARLANYGYTF
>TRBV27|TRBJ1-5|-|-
TGTGCCAGCGGTTTCAGGACTGAGGGAAATCAGCCCCAGCATTTT
CASGFRTEGNQPQHF
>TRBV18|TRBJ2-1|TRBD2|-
TGTGCCAGCTCACCACGACTAGCGGATGACAATGAGCAGTTCTTC
CASSPRLADDNEQFF
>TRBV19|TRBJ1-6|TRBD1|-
TGTGCCAGTAGTATAGCGACAGGGATAAAGGGATCACCCCTCCACTTT
CASSIATGIKGSPLHF
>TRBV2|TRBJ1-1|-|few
TGTGCCAGCATGGGGGAAGCCACTGAAGCTTTCTTT
CASMGEATEAFF
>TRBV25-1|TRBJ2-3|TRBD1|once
TGTGCCAGCAGTGAATATACAGGGGGAGCCACAGATACGCAGTATTTT
CASSEYTGGATDTQYF
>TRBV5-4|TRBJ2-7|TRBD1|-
TGTGCCAGCAGCCCAGGGGGCCTTTACTACGAGCAGTACTTC
CASSPGGLYYEQYF
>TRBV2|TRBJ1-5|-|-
TGTGCCAGCAGTGACCTCAGAAATCAGCCCCAGCATTTT
CASSDLRNQPQHF
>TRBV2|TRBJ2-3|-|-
-
CASILDTDTDTQYF
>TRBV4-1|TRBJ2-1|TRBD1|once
TGCGCCAGCAGCCAAGGAGGGACAGGGGGACGAAATGAGCAGTTCTTC
CASSQGGTGGRNEQFF
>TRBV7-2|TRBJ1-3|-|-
TGTGCCAGCAGCCGAGGGGCTCCCGGAAACACCATATATTTT
CASSRGAPGNTIYF
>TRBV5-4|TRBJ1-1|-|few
TGTGCCAGCAGCTTGGATTTGGGGACTGAAGCTTTCTTT
CASSLDLGTEAFF
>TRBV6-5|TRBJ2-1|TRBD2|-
TGTGCCAGCAGTTATTCCGGGGGGATTGACCAGTTCTTC
CASSYSGGIDQFF
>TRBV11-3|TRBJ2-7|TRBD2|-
TGTGCCAGCGCCATAAAGCGGGAGTACGAGCAGTACTTC
CASAIKREYEQYF
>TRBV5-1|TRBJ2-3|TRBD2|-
TGCGCCAGCAGCCGTGACCAACTAGCGGGGGCACGAGATACGCAGTATTTT
CASSRDQLAGARDTQYF
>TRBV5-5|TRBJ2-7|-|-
TGTGCCAGCAGCTTGGAAGGAGGGTCGGGGGTGCCCTACGAGCAGTACTTC
CASSLEGGSGVPYEQYF
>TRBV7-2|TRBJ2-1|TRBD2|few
TGTGCCAGCAGCTTGGTTAGCGGGAGAGGCGATGAGCAGTTCTTC
CASSLVSGRGDEQFF
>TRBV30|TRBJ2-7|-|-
TGTGCCTGGAGTGTACGGCCCTTGGACGAGCAGTACTTC
CAWSVRPLDEQYF
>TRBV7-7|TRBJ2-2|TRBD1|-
TGTGCCAGCAGTCAGGGGGCCAACACCGGGGAGCTGTTTTTT
CASSQGANTGELFF
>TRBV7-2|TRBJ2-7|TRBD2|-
TGTGCCAGCAGCTTAGTGACTAGCGGGGTCTACGAGCAGTACTTC
CASSLVTSGVYEQYF
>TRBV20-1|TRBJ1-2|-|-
TGCAGTGCGGGTGACAGTTATGGCTACACCTTC
CSAGDSYGYTF
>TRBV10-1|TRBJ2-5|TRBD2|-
TGCGCCAGCAGTGGAACGGGGGGAAACCAAGAGACCCAGTACTTC
CASSGTGGNQETQYF
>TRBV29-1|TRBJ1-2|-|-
TGCAGCGCAACGACGACAGATCATTATGGCTACACCTTC
CSATTTDHYGYTF
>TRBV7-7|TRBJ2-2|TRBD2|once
TGTGCCAGCAGCTTAGGGCCGGGACTAGGGGTCGGGGAGCTGTTTTTT
CASSLGPGLGVGELFF
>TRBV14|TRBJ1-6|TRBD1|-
TGTGCCAGCAGCAACAGGGGACCATCCTATAATTCACCCCTCCACTTT
CASSNRGPSYNSPLHF
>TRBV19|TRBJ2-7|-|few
TGTGCCAGTAGTCCCCAGCTCGCAAGGAGGGAGCAGTACTTC
CASSPQLARREQYF
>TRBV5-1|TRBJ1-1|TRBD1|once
TGCGCCAGCAGTTTGAGTCAGGGGGCCACTGATAAAGCTTTCTTT
CASSLSQGATDKAFF